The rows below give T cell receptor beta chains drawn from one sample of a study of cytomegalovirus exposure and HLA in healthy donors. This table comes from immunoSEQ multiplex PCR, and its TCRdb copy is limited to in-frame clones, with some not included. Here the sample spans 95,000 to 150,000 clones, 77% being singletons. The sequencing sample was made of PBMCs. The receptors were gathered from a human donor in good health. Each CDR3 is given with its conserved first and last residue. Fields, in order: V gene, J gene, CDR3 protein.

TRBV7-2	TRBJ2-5	CASSLEELPAETQYF
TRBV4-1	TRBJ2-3	CASSQELIAGGWADTQYF
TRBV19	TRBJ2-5	CASSMMTSGSRETQYF
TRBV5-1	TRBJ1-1	CASTPGQGGGGDTEAFF
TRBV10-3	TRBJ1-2	CAISAGTENYGYTF
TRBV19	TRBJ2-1	CASSIALVYNEQFF
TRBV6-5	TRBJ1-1	CASSSDRGNTEAFF
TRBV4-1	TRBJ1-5	CASSQEMDNRVLNQPQHF
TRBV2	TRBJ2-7	CASRRDRVNEQYF
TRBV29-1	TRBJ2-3	CSVAEVPDTQYF
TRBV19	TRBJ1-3	CASSRQLSSGNTIYF
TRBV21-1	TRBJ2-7	CASIWGGEDEQYF
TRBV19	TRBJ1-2	CASTLTGGYGYTF
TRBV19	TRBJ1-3	CATSLSSGNTIYF
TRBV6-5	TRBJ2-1	CASRDSGGYHNEQFF
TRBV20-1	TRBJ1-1	CSEWAGYEAFF
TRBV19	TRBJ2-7	CASSMKKAGGPSYEQYF
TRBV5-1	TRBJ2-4	CASSLLAGTVLAKNIQYF
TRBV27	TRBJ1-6	CASSFGDRGLNSPLHF
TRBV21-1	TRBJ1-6	CASSKVVEGRGYNSPLHF
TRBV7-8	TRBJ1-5	CASSLAFGSSDSLQYSNQPQHF
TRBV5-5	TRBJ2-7	CASSSREVYEQYF
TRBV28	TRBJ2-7	CASSLVSRSSYEQYF
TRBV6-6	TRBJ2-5	CASSGQGETQYF
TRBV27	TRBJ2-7	CASSLSSATIGDQYF
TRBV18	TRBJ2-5	CASSPSQETQYF
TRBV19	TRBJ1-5	CASRVGHYSNQPQHF
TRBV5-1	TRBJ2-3	CASSLMALGPQGTDTQYF
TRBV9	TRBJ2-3	CASSVVGGSGDTQYF
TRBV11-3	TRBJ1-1	CASSLAGGTEAFF
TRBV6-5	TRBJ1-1	CASRSDRILAFF
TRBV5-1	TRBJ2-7	CASSPGGSGRAYEQYF
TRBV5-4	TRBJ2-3	CASSPQAGGRVSTDTQYF
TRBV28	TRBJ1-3	CASSFLFGNTIYF
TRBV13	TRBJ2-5	CASSLVGLAGVGETQYF
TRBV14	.	CASSQDRGGYEQYF
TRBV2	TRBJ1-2	CASNTGPNYGYTF
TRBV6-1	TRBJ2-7	CASSELAGPYEQYF
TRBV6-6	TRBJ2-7	CASSPSYEQYF
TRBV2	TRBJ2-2	CASTSSGRRGTGELFF
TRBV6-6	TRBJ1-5	CASSPGGAGNQPQHF
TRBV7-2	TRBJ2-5	CASSSSSQETQYF
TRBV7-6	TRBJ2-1	CASSLRGKSSYNEQFF
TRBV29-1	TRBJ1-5	CSVVGQGNQPQHF
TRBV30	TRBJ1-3	CAWKSHDRNGNTIYF
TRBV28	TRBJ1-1	CASSSIGRVDTEAFF
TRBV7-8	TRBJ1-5	CASSSLEGGQPQHF
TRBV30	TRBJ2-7	CAWSPPGTSGIYEQYF